This T cell receptor (beta chain) stems from a study of blood T cell repertoires in COVID-19. On the study more broadly: Donors in the United States, Italy and Spain gave samples during acute or convalescent COVID-19. Sources were T cells, B-cell-depleted T cells, or PBMCs; the material itself was cDNA or gDNA.

The CDR3 loop spans 13 amino acids. Germline lookup yields CDR1 LGHNT and CDR2 FRNRAP. V dropped 7 bases and J dropped 6 bases, with 12 bases sitting between them. Original handling: Reference gene primer amplification yielded estimated nucleated cell counts. Generated by immunoSEQ multiplex PCR, the TCRdb table keeps only in-frame clones and is missing some. D and trimming come from the DNA, and the V and J calls and clone size come from that table. This table has some 290,000 clones, 86% appearing once. The sequence came from a man younger than 30 with active or convalescent COVID-19. The sample taken for sequencing was peripheral blood. The chain uses TRBV12-5 and TRBJ2-2; no clear D. The chain's CDR3 is CASAEFEAGELFF. In nucleotides, the CDR3 is TGTGCTAGTGCCGAATTCGAGGCCGGGGAGCTGTTTTTT. Using reference TRBV12-5 and TRBJ2-2 for the parts outside the CDR3, the full variable domain is DARVTQTPRHKVTEMGQEVTMRCQPILGHNTVFWYRQTMMQGLELLAYFRNRAPLDDSGMPKDRFSAEMPDATLATLKIQPSEPRDSAVYFCASAEFEAGELFFGEGSRLTVL.